This T cell receptor (beta chain) was sequenced in a study of shared clonotypes between healthy human individuals. V shed 1 base and J shed 4 bases, with 13 bases lying between them. Germline CDR1 and CDR2: SGHNT and YENEEA. There are 15 residues in the CDR3. Assay: immunoSEQ multiplex PCR; the TCRdb copy retains only in-frame clones and omits some. The sample records hundreds of thousands of clones, about four fifths being singletons. J is TRBJ2-5 and V is TRBV11-3; D could derive from TRBD1 or TRBD2 (6 bases each). Sequenced: PBMCs. The origin of this receptor is a woman aged 40 to 55 in good health. Some clones in this sample may be carry-over from other donors' samples. CDR3 bases: TGTGCCAGCAGCTTAGGGACCCCGGGGGCAGAGACCCAGTACTTC. This gives the protein CASSLGTPGAETQYF.